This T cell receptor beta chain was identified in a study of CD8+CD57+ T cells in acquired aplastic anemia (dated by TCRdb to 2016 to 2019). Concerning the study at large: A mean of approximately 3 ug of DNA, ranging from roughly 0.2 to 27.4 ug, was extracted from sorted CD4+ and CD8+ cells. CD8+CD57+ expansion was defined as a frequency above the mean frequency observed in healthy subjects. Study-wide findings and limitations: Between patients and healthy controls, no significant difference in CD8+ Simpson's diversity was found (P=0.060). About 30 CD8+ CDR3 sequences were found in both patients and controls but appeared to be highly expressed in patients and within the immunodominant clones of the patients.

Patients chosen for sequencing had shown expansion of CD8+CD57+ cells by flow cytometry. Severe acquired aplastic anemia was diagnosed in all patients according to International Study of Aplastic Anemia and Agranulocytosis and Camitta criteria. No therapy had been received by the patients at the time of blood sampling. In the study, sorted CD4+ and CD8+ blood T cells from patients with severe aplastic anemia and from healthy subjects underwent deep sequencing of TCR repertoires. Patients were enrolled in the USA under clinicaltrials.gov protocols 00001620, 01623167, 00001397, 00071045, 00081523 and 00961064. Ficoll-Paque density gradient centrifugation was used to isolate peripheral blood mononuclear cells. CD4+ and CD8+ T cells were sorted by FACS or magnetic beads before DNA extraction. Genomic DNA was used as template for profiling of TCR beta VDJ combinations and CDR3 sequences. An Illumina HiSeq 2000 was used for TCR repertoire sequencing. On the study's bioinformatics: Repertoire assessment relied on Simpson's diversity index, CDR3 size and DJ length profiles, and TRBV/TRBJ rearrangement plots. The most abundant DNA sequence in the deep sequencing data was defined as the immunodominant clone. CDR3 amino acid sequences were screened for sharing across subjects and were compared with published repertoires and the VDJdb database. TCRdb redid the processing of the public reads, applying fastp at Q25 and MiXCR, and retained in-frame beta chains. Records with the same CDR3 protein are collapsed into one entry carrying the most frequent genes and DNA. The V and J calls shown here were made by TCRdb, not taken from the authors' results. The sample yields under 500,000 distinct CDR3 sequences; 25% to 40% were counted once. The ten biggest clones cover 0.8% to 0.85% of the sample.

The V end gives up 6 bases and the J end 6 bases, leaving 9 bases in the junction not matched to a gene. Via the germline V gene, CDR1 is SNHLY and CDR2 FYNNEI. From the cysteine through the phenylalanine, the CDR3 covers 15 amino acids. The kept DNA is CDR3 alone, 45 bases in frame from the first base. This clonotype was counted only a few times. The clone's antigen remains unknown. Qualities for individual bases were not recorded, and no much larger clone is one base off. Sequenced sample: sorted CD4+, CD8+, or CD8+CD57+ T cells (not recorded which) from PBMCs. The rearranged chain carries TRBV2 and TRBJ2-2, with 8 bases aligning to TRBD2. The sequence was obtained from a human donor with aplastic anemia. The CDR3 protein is CASSLDRGGPGELFF. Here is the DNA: TGTGCCAGCAGCTTAGATCGGGGGGGTCCCGGGGAGCTGTTTTTT.